One sample yielded the 13 T cell receptor beta chains listed below, sequenced in a study of cytomegalovirus exposure and HLA in healthy donors. TCRdb's copy holds only in-frame clones and misses some; the assay was immunoSEQ multiplex PCR. The data hold over 100,000 clones, with 80% to 90% observed a single time. The sample taken for sequencing was PBMCs. The source is a woman aged 18-29 years in good health and CMV-seronegative.

V gene TRBV7-6 combines with J gene TRBJ2-7; TRBD1 aligns across 10 bases. V lost 5 bases and J lost 3; bases outside the gene matches: 16. CDR1 SGHVS and CDR2 FNYEAQ come from the germline V gene. This CDR3 spans 18 amino acids. The CDR3 DNA reads TGTGCCAGCAGCCCCTTCGGTATAGGGGACAGGGGTCGCTACGAGCAGTACTTC. It codes for CASSPFGIGDRGRYEQYF.

The chain carries TRBV7-3 and TRBJ2-7; tentative D call: TRBD2 (6 bases). The V gene lost 2 bases and the J gene lost 2 bases, with 13 bases spanning the gap. Germline V gene sequence: CDR1 SGHTA, CDR2 FQGTGA. This CDR3 is 15 amino acids long. CDR3 amino acids: CASSLYQGGAYEQYF. In DNA form, the CDR3 reads TGTGCCAGCAGCTTATACCAGGGAGGAGCCTACGAGCAGTACTTC. The full variable domain, with the rest looked up from reference TRBV7-3 and TRBJ2-7, is GAGVSQTPSNKVTEKGKYVELRCDPISGHTALYWYRQSLGQGPEFLIYFQGTGAADDSGLPNDRFFAVRPEGSVSTLKIQRTERGDSAVYLCASSLYQGGAYEQYFGPGTRLTVT.

The rearrangement uses TRBV4-1 and TRBJ2-1; TRBD2 matches at 8 bases. Germline assignment: CDR1 MGHRA and CDR2 YSYEKL. Losses at the gene ends were 5 bases for V and 5 bases for J; bases not matched to a gene: 8. The CDR3 sequence is 15 residues long. CDR3 coding DNA: TGCGCCAGCAGCGCTCGGACTAGCCACAACAATGAGCAGTTCTTC. Translating it yields CASSARTSHNNEQFF.

This chain joins TRBV10-3 and TRBJ1-6; 8 bases align to TRBD1. The CDR3 loop spans 18 amino acids. J lost 0 bases, V lost 10 bases, and 14 bases had no gene match. The germline CDR1 and CDR2 sequences are ENHRY and SYGVKD. The chain's CDR3 is CATRAGTGTNSYNSPLHF. CDR3 nucleotides: TGTGCCACCCGGGCGGGGACAGGAACGAACTCCTATAATTCACCCCTCCACTTT.

The rearrangement uses TRBV19 and TRBJ1-3; 9 positions match TRBD1. J was trimmed by 4 bases and V by 5 bases; bases with no gene match: 6. The CDR3 runs to 15 residues. Germline CDR1 reads LNHDA; CDR2 reads SQIVND (reference sequence). This chain's CDR3 is CASSSGTGNGNTIYF. The CDR3 DNA sequence: TGTGCCAGTAGTTCCGGGACAGGGAACGGAAACACCATATATTTT.

The chain combines TRBV6-5 with TRBJ1-5; 10 nucleotides align to TRBD1. Germline values: CDR1 MNHEY, CDR2 SVGAGI. The J segment lost 5 bases and the V segment lost 6 bases, leaving 4 bases of the junction unmatched. The CDR3 runs 14 residues. The CDR3: CASRRQGADQPQHF. The CDR3 nucleotides read TGTGCCAGCAGAAGACAGGGGGCCGATCAGCCCCAGCATTTT.

The chain carries TRBV11-2 and TRBJ1-1; D perhaps matches TRBD1 (6 bases). The CDR3 runs to 14 residues. Germline V gene sequence: CDR1 SGHAT, CDR2 FQNNGV. The V and J ends lost 6 bases and 2 bases respectively, with 13 bases between them. CDR3 residues: CASSRTETNTEAFF. The CDR3 DNA reads TGTGCCAGCAGTCGGACAGAAACCAACACTGAAGCTTTCTTT.

The chain is built from TRBV9 and TRBJ2-7; D is unresolved. Germline-derived CDR1 and CDR2 are SGDLS and YYNGEE. The V end lost 3 bases, the J end lost 1 base, and 8 bases lay between the germline ends. The CDR3 is 13 residues long. For the CDR3, the DNA is TGTGCCAGCAGCGGGTCTATTTCCTACGAGCAGTACTTC. Its protein is CASSGSISYEQYF. The complete variable domain, with remaining parts taken from reference TRBV9 and TRBJ2-7, reads DSGVTQTPKHLITATGQRVTLRCSPRSGDLSVYWYQQSLDQGLQFLIQYYNGEERAKGNILERFSAQQFPDLHSELNLSSLELGDSALYFCASSGSISYEQYFGPGTRLTVT.

This clone came up once. The J gene is TRBJ2-5, the V gene TRBV5-8, with 10 bases identical to TRBD1. Trimming at V came to 2 bases and at J to 0 bases, leaving 4 bases not matched to a gene. There are 16 residues in the CDR3. Looked up from germline, CDR1 is SGHTS and CDR2 is YDEGEE. In nucleotides, the CDR3 is TGTGCCAGCAGCTTATGGGGACAGGGGTACCAAGAGACCCAGTACTTC. Protein product: CASSLWGQGYQETQYF. Variable domain in full (rest from reference TRBV5-8 and TRBJ2-5): EAGVTQSPTHLIKTRGQQATLRCSPISGHTSVYWYQQALGLGLQFLLWYDEGEERNRGNFPPRFSGRQFPNYSSELNVNALELEDSALYLCASSLWGQGYQETQYFGPGTRLLVL.

The chain uses TRBV2 and TRBJ1-2; TRBD1 is a possible D gene (6 bases). Trimming pared 7 bases from V and 7 bases from J, leaving 16 bases between. CDR1 is SNHLY, CDR2 FYNNEI, per germline. The CDR3 length is 13 residues. CDR3 protein: CASTRQASGGYTF. The CDR3, as DNA: TGTGCCAGCACCCGACAGGCCTCGGGTGGCTACACCTTC.

This chain joins TRBV7-3 and TRBJ2-1, with TRBD2 identical over 10 bases. The CDR3 is 15 residues long. Per germline, CDR1 SGHTA and CDR2 FQGTGA. V dropped 0 bases and J dropped 4; count of bases not matched to a gene: 0. The CDR3 region has the DNA TGTGCCAGCAGCTTAACGACTAGCGGGTACAATGAGCAGTTCTTC. This encodes CASSLTTSGYNEQFF.

The chain links TRBV6-1 to TRBJ2-3; a possible D gene is TRBD2 (6 bases). Germline V lookup: CDR1 MNHNS, CDR2 SASEGT. This CDR3 is built from 14 residues. Trimming cost V 6 bases and J 5 bases, with 15 bases left between them. CDR3 DNA: TGTGCCAGCAGCCTCACCGGACTATTAGATACGCAGTATTTT. Translated: CASSLTGLLDTQYF.

This chain connects TRBV10-1 to TRBJ1-4; D possibly corresponds to TRBD1 (6 bases). Germline lookup yields CDR1 WNHNN and CDR2 SYGVQD (reference sequence). V was clipped by 2 bases and J by 7 bases, with 11 bases between them. CDR3 length: 14 residues. In nucleotides, the CDR3 is TGCGCCAGCAGTGAGGGACAGATAGGTGAAAAACTGTTTTTT. As protein: CASSEGQIGEKLFF.